A single sample gave rise to the 27 T cell receptor beta chains below, sequenced in a study of blood T cells in healthy people across ages. It was with a sample-barcoded 5' primer and a J-beta primer mix that a second PCR of roughly 7 to 12 cycles was run. From the 5' RACE reads, TCRdb called clonotypes with MiXCR, one entry per CDR3 protein. The sample contains 920,000 or so distinct CDR3 sequences, 40% to 45% of which appear only once. Sequencing was carried out using blood. These receptors were collected from a woman in her fifties or sixties in good health.

Regarding this clonotype: A junction boundary mismatches the germline segment, possibly from a read error. V is TRBV20-1 and J is TRBJ2-1; D is ambiguous. The germline CDR1 and CDR2 sequences are DFQATT and SNEGSKA (reference sequence). This CDR3 has 15 residues. CDR3 in DNA: TGCAGTGCGAGGCGGCTGGCGGCAGTTTACAGTGAGCAGTTCTTC. Translating gives CSARRLAAVYSEQFF.

The CDR3 reads CASSKLPVGHLSEKLFF. The DNA for the CDR3 is TGTGCCAGCAGCAAACTCCCAGTGGGACACCTGTCGGAAAAACTGTTTTTT. The rearrangement joins TRBV21-1 to TRBJ1-4; the table's D call, TRBD1, was not checked against the DNA. TRBV21-1 is a listed pseudogene. The CDR3 loop spans 17 amino acids.

For this clonotype: A read error may account for a junction end that differs from germline. The chain couples TRBV20-1 to TRBJ1-2, with TRBD1 as a possible D gene (6 bases). This CDR3 is built from 13 residues. Germline assignment: CDR1 DFQATT and CDR2 SNEGSKA (reference sequence). The CDR3 loop reads CSAERGGNSGYTF. The CDR3 nucleotides read TGCAGTGCCGAAAGGGGGGGAAACTCTGGCTACACCTTC.

The sample holds a few counts of this clonotype. V usage is TRBV21-1 and J usage is TRBJ2-3. TRBV21-1 is described as a pseudogene. The CDR3 extends over 16 amino acids. The CDR3 here is CASVEIWVKDTDTQYF. CDR3 DNA: TGTGCCAGCGTGGAAATTTGGGTGAAAGACACAGATACGCAGTATTTT.

The V gene is TRBV27, the J gene TRBJ2-2; the D gene is possibly TRBD1 (6 bases). This CDR3 region has 19 residues. The germline CDR1 and CDR2 sequences are MNHEY and SMNVEV (reference sequence). Trimming left V 1 base short and J 3 bases short, with 21 bases between. CDR3: CASSLYRTGSEGYTGELFF. The DNA for the CDR3 is TGTGCCAGCAGTTTATATCGAACAGGGTCCGAGGGCTACACCGGGGAGCTGTTTTTT.

On this clonotype itself: This may be a read error, as it is one base from a much larger clone. The chain links TRBV27 to TRBJ2-4; no clear D. The CDR3 loop spans 14 amino acids. Germline CDR1 MNHEY, CDR2 SMNVEV (reference sequence). CDR3 amino acids: CASRREIAKNIRYF. The CDR3 region has the DNA TGTGCCAGCAGAAGAGAGATAGCCAAAAACATTCGGTACTTC.

There are a few counts of this clonotype. The V gene is TRBV20-1, the J gene TRBJ2-7; TRBD2 agrees at 7 bases. This CDR3 has 14 residues. V lost 4 bases to trimming and J lost 0 bases; unmatched junction nucleotides: 6. Germline V lookup: CDR1 DFQATT, CDR2 SNEGSKA (reference sequence). CDR3 bases: TGCAGTGCTAAAGGCCGGGACTACTCCTACGAGCAGTACTTC. Translation gives CSAKGRDYSYEQYF.

Details on this clonotype: Being one base from a much bigger clone, this may be a read error. The chain is built from TRBV29-1 and TRBJ2-7; D unresolved. Germline V lookup: CDR1 SQVTM, CDR2 ANQGSEA. CDR3 size: 12 residues. In DNA form, the CDR3 reads TGCGGCGTTGAAGAATCGGGCTACGAGCAGTACTTC. The encoded protein is CGVEESGYEQYF.

The gene calls are TRBV2 and TRBJ2-7; D ambiguous. The CDR3 spans 13 residues. CDR1 SNHLY and CDR2 FYNNEI come from the germline V gene. The V and J ends lost 3 bases and 0 bases respectively, with 6 bases between them. CDR3 bases: TGTGCCAGCAGTGAGGAAAGCTCCTACGAGCAGTACTTC. Residues: CASSEESSYEQYF.

This clonotype was seen a handful of times. This chain's CDR3 is CASSLGGGKDTQYF. CDR3 nucleotide sequence: TGTGCCAGCAGTTTAGGAGGGGGGAAGGATACGCAGTATTTT. V gene TRBV12-3 or TRBV12-4 combines with J gene TRBJ2-3, with D perhaps matching TRBD1 or TRBD2 (6 bases each). The CDR3 runs 14 residues. Trimming left V 1 base short and J 6 bases short, with 11 bases between.

CDR3 sequence (DNA): TGTGCCAGCAGGGAGACAGGGGGCAGGACCGGGGAGCTGTTTTTT. Protein: CASRETGGRTGELFF. The gene calls are TRBV12-3 or TRBV12-4 and TRBJ2-2; 10 positions match TRBD1. The ends lost 6 bases at V and 5 bases at J; junction bases unmatched: 6. The CDR3 has 15 residues.

Note on this clonotype: One end of the junction fails to match germline, which may point to a read error. This chain connects TRBV5-1 to TRBJ2-1; 10 nucleotides match TRBD1. Germline V gives CDR1 SGHRS, CDR2 YFSETQ. This CDR3 is 18 amino acids long. In DNA form, the CDR3 reads TGCGCCAGCAACAGAGGGGGGGACAGGGGAAGCTCCAACAATGAGCAGTTCTTC. Amino acids: CASNRGGDRGSSNNEQFF.

The chain employs TRBV6-5 and TRBJ2-6; D uncertain. The V gene's germline CDR1 is MNHEY and CDR2 SVGAGI. This CDR3 is 15 amino acids long. Trimming pared 6 bases from V and 4 bases from J, leaving 13 bases between. CDR3 DNA: TGTGCCAGCAGCTCGCCAGGCTTAGGGGCCAACGTCCTGACTTTC. Residues: CASSSPGLGANVLTF.

The chain carries TRBV6-1 and TRBJ2-3; D remains ambiguous. V shed 1 base and J shed 0 bases, with 8 bases lying between them. This CDR3 spans 15 amino acids. Looked up from germline, CDR1 is MNHNS and CDR2 is SASEGT. This chain's CDR3 is CASSEGLLSTDTQYF. Written as DNA, the CDR3 is TGTGCCAGCAGTGAAGGGTTACTCAGCACAGATACGCAGTATTTT.

Note on this clonotype: A much more abundant neighbour one base away suggests this may be a read error. V gene TRBV29-1 combines with J gene TRBJ2-1; D is unresolved. Germline CDR1 and CDR2: SQVTM and ANQGSEA. V dropped 7 bases and J dropped 5 bases, with 9 bases sitting between them. This CDR3 has 11 residues. As DNA, the CDR3 is TGCAGCGGCGGACGGGACAATGAGCAGTTCTTC. It is translated as CSGGRDNEQFF.

The chain is built from TRBV29-1 and TRBJ2-4; D remains ambiguous. Germline V gene sequence: CDR1 SQVTM, CDR2 ANQGSEA. V was shortened by 4 bases and J by 13 bases, with 20 bases between the two germline ends. CDR3 length equals 13 residues. For the CDR3, the DNA is TGCAGCGTTGCCAGGCCTCCAAGGAGAGAGCAGTACTTC. The encoded protein is CSVARPPRREQYF.

This clonotype was seen more than once but under ten times. This chain connects TRBV7-8 to TRBJ2-3; TRBD2 matches 10 bases. The germline CDR1 and CDR2 sequences are SGHVS and FQNEAQ. The trim removed 0 bases at V and 5 bases at J, leaving 5 bases unmatched. This CDR3 spans 16 amino acids. CDR3 amino acids: CASSLALAGVGDTQYF. The CDR3 coding sequence is TGTGCCAGCAGCTTAGCCCTAGCGGGAGTTGGAGATACGCAGTATTTT.

A single count supports this clonotype. One end of the junction is discordant with germline, which a read error may explain. The chain is built from TRBV6-5 and TRBJ2-7, with 11 nucleotides matching TRBD1. The CDR3 sequence is 14 residues long. In germline, CDR1 is MNHEY, CDR2 SVGAGI. The CDR3 here is CASTRTGGSYEQHF. CDR3 DNA: TGTGCCAGCACCCGGACAGGGGGCTCCTACGAGCAGCACTTC.

The gene calls are TRBV7-9 and TRBJ2-5; 8 bases agree with TRBD2. The ends lost 5 bases at V and 5 bases at J; junction bases unmatched: 10. Germline V gives CDR1 SEHNR, CDR2 FQNEAQ (reference sequence). The CDR3 sequence is 15 residues long. The CDR3 DNA follows: TGTGCCAGCAGCCGGGGGGGGCAGCCGCATGAGACCCAGTACTTC. This encodes CASSRGGQPHETQYF.

This clonotype was recorded a few times. The V gene is TRBV27, the J gene TRBJ1-2; the D gene is possibly TRBD1 (5 bases). Per the germline V gene, CDR1 is MNHEY and CDR2 is SMNVEV (reference sequence). CDR3 length: 13 amino acids. The ends were cut back, 4 bases at V and 7 bases at J, with 13 bases in the middle. CDR3 nucleotide sequence: TGTGCCAGCAGTTCGGGCAGGGTTTTTGGCTACACCTTC. This translates into CASSSGRVFGYTF.

The rearrangement joins TRBV2 to TRBJ1-5; D is unclear. V was shortened by 2 bases and J by 2 bases, with 4 bases between the two germline ends. CDR1 is SNHLY and CDR2 is FYNNEI in the germline V gene. The CDR3 consists of 13 residues. The CDR3 protein is CASSENGNQPQHF. As DNA, the CDR3 is TGTGCCAGCAGTGAAAACGGCAATCAGCCCCAGCATTTT.

Ten or more counts support this clonotype. V gene TRBV5-1 combines with J gene TRBJ2-7; D is ambiguous. CDR3 length: 14 amino acids. Germline values: CDR1 SGHRS, CDR2 YFSETQ. V lost 4 bases and J lost 4, with 15 bases in between. Here the CDR3 DNA reads TGCGCCAGCAGCCCCCGTGACGACCCTTACGAGCAGTACTTC. Protein product: CASSPRDDPYEQYF.

J is TRBJ2-5 and V is TRBV6-5; D is unresolved. The CDR3 runs to 15 residues. Trimming left V 2 bases short and J 11 bases short, with 21 bases between. The germline gives CDR1 MNHEY, CDR2 SVGAGI. CDR3 sequence: CASSYLPPDNNEQYF. CDR3 nucleotides: TGTGCCAGCAGTTACCTTCCCCCAGATAACAATGAGCAGTACTTC.

In nucleotides, the CDR3 is TGTGCCAGCTGGAAGACCCAAGAGACCCAGTACTTC. Its translation: CASWKTQETQYF. The V and J genes are TRBV5-6 and TRBJ2-5; no reliable D call. The germline gives CDR1 SGHDT, CDR2 YYEEEE. The length of the CDR3 is 12 residues. Deletions cut 7 bases from V and 1 base from J, with 8 bases between.

The DNA of the CDR3 is TGTGCCAGCAGTAGGCCCCGAGACGGATTCTACTATAATTCACCCCTCCACTTT. Its protein is CASSRPRDGFYYNSPLHF. The chain couples TRBV2 to TRBJ1-6; unclear D gene. Germline CDR1 reads SNHLY; CDR2 reads FYNNEI. The CDR3 runs 18 residues. Trimming cost V 5 bases and J 3 bases, with 20 bases left between them.

The gene calls are TRBV29-1 and TRBJ2-1, with D unresolved. V was pared by 8 bases and J by 3 bases, with 11 bases between. CDR3 length: 12 residues. Per germline, CDR1 SQVTM and CDR2 ANQGSEA. CDR3 loop: CSLKTNYNEQFF. The CDR3 coding sequence is TGCAGCTTGAAGACCAACTACAATGAGCAGTTCTTC.

This clonotype was seen more than once but under ten times. The V call is TRBV7-2, the J call TRBJ1-4; the D gene is possibly TRBD1 (6 bases). V was clipped by 2 bases and J by 8 bases, with 15 bases between them. In germline, CDR1 is SGHTA, CDR2 FQGNSA. The CDR3 has 15 amino acids. The CDR3, as DNA: TGTGCCAGCAGCTTAAGGGCAGGGGTAGAAGAAAAACTGTTTTTT. Protein product: CASSLRAGVEEKLFF.